The rows below give T cell receptor beta chains drawn from one sample of a study of post-analysis software for immune sequencing data. MiXCR was run by TCRdb on the PCR reads, yielding one entry per CDR3 protein. This table holds 750,000 to 950,000 distinct CDR3 sequences, about 45% found once. Sample: blood. Source of these receptors: a girl aged 10 to 17 with multiple sclerosis. The CDR3 runs from the conserved cysteine through the conserved F or W. Clone size is shown for a subset of rows, as once, few, many or a class of expanded clone.

TRBV6-6	TRBJ2-1	.	13	CASSYSTGREQFF
TRBV5-1	TRBJ2-1	.	16	CASSYRDTNLWDEQFF
TRBV24-1	TRBJ2-1	.	12	CATSESGQGRFF
TRBV27	TRBJ2-1	.	15	CASRYGQAGGNEQFF
TRBV28	.	.	13	CASSLVGYNEQYF
TRBV19	TRBJ1-1	few	13	CASSREMNTEAFF
TRBV13	TRBJ2-7	.	15	CASSPSGGNSYEQYF
TRBV27	TRBJ2-7	.	14	CASSPNPSSYEQYF
TRBV7-8	TRBJ1-6	.	14	CASSPRTGEETLHF
TRBV12-3/TRBV12-4	TRBJ2-3	few	16	CASGPGLAGEADTQYF
TRBV10-3	.	.	16	CAISESPGTSSYEQYF
TRBV30	TRBJ2-5	once	13	CAWSVGLQETQYF
TRBV6-2/TRBV6-3	TRBJ2-5	few	15	CASSYSSGLRETQYF
TRBV7-9	TRBJ2-1	.	17	CASSPPSGRKSYNEQFF
TRBV28	TRBJ2-5	few	15	CASRLTPTSGETQYF
TRBV20-1	TRBJ2-3	few	16	CSARPQLAGAGDTQYF
TRBV12-3/TRBV12-4	TRBJ2-3	.	15	CASSLAGVDPDTQYF
TRBV12-3/TRBV12-4	TRBJ2-3	.	12	CASSGGPDTQYF
TRBV20-1	TRBJ2-1	.	14	CSATSGRAVYEQFF
TRBV20-1	TRBJ2-1	.	12	CSAPVAYNEQFF
TRBV29-1	TRBJ2-5	few	15	CSVALQGAAKETQYF
TRBV29-1	TRBJ2-1	.	16	CSVLAGGSPPWNEQFF
TRBV7-3	TRBJ2-3	.	16	CASSLTAGGPGDTQYF
TRBV20-1	TRBJ2-7	.	14	CSAPPAGSSYEQYF
TRBV4-1	TRBJ1-1	.	18	CASSPVRTEALLDTEAFF
TRBV5-6	TRBJ1-2	.	16	CASSLVAGTPNYGYTF
TRBV29-1	TRBJ2-2	.	13	CSVELRGAGELFF
TRBV7-9	TRBJ2-5	.	15	CASSAWDRDPETQYF
TRBV28	TRBJ1-2	.	16	CASSLNRDPSNYGYTF
TRBV12-3/TRBV12-4	TRBJ2-2	.	15	CASNLGQGVSGELFF
TRBV29-1	TRBJ2-5	.	14	CSVDGGGVQETQYF
TRBV5-1	TRBJ1-6	.	15	CASSLEPGGGSPPHF
TRBV7-8	TRBJ2-1	.	18	CASSLRGRGQSSYNEQFF
TRBV4-2	TRBJ1-2	.	18	CASSQGGSGGGALYGYTF
TRBV6-5	TRBJ2-1	few	17	CASSYSMGPFGYNEQFF
TRBV20-1	TRBJ2-5	.	13	CSATYQAKETQYF
TRBV7-2	TRBJ2-1	.	18	CASSWQGRPLSPKFEQFF
TRBV7-6	TRBJ2-5	.	14	CASTLSGAPETQYF
TRBV12-3/TRBV12-4	TRBJ1-2	.	13	CASSLAGHYGYTF